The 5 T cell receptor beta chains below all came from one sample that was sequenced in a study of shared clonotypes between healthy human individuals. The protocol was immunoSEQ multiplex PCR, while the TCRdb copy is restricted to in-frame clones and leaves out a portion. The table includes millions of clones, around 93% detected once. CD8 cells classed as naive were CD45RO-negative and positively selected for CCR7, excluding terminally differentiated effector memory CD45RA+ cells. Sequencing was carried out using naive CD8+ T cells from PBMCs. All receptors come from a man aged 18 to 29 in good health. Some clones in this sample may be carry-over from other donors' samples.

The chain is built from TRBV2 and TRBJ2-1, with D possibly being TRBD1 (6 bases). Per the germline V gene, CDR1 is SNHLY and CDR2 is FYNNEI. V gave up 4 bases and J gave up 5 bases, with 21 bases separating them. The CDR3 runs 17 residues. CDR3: CASSGTVLPVADNEQFF. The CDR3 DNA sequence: TGTGCCAGCAGTGGGACAGTTCTCCCTGTGGCCGACAATGAGCAGTTCTTC.

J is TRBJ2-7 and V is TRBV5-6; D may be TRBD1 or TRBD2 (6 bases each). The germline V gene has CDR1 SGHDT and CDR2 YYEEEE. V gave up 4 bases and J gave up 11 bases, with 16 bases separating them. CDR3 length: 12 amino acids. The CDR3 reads CASSLSGGGEYF. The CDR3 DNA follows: TGTGCCAGCAGCCTATCCGGGGGCGGGGAGTACTTC.

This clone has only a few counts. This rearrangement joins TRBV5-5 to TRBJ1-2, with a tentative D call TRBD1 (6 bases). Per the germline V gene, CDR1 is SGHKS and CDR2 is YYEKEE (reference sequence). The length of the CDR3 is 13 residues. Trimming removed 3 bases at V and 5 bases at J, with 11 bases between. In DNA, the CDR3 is TGTGCCAGCAGCTACGGGGGCACGTATGGCTACACCTTC. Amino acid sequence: CASSYGGTYGYTF.

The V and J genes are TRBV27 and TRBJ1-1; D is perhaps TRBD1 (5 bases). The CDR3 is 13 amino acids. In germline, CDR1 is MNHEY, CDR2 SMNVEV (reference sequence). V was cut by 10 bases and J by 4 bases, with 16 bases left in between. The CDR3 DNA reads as TGTGCCAATCGCCTGGGGCAGCTCACTGAAGCTTTCTTT. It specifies CANRLGQLTEAFF.

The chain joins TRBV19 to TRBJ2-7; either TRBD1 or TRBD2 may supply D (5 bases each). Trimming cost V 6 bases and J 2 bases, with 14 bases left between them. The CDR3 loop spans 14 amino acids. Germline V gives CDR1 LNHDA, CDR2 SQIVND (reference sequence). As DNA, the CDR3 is TGTGCCAGTAGCCCGTTGGGGGTCCCCTACGAGCAGTACTTC. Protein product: CASSPLGVPYEQYF.